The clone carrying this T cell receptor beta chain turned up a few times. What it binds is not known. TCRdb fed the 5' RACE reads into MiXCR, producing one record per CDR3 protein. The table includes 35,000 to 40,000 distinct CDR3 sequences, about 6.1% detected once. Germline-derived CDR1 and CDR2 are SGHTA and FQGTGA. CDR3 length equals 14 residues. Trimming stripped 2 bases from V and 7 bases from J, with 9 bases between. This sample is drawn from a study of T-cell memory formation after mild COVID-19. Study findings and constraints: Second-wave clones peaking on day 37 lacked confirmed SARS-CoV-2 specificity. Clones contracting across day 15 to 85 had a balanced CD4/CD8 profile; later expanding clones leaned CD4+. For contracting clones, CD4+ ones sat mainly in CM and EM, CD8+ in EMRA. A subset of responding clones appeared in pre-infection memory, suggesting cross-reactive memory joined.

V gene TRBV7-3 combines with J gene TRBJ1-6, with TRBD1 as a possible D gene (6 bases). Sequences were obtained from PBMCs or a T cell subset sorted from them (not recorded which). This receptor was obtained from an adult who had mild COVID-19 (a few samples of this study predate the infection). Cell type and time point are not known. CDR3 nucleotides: TGTGCCAGCAGCTTAGGGGGGACAAATTCACCCCTCCACTTT. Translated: CASSLGGTNSPLHF.